The present T cell receptor beta chain was sequenced within a study of T cell responses to AZD1222 COVID-19 vaccine. Overall study findings and caveats: Vaccine-associated CD4 TCRs spanned spike, dominant at 160-218 and 743-854. Increased Spike-specific TCR breadth and depth were observed after two AZD1222 doses. Most donors were white British, females outnumbered males, and clonal diversity was possibly underestimated.

Pooled in the analysis were second doses at about 4 or about 12 weeks. A note on this clone: What it binds is unknown.

The CDR3 is 12 amino acids. The V end lost 7 bases, the J end lost 5 bases, and 15 bases lay between the germline ends. Germline lookup yields CDR1 SQVTM and CDR2 ANQGSEA. The data were produced by immunoSEQ multiplex PCR, yet TCRdb's version contains in-frame clones alone and is incomplete. In the table there are about 130,000 clones, roughly 90% of which are singletons. The gene calls are TRBV29-1 and TRBJ2-7, with D hard to call. The sequence was collected from an adult who received the AZD1222 COVID-19 vaccine. The sequencing used peripheral blood, collected 28 days after the second AZD1222 dose. The CDR3 is CSADKGFDEQYF. The CDR3 nucleotides read TGCAGCGCTGACAAGGGATTTGACGAGCAGTACTTC.